A selection of T cell receptor beta chains follows, all from one sample in a study of blood T cell repertoires in COVID-19. The repertoire was sequenced with immunoSEQ multiplex PCR; TCRdb's copy has only in-frame clones and lacks some. The table includes 220,000 or so clones, around 81% detected once. The sequenced sample was peripheral blood. The receptors shown here come from a woman in her 70s with acute or convalescent COVID-19. Each CDR3 is given with its conserved first and last residue. The D gene is left open where the match is weak. Expanded clones are given a class, and other clones once, few, many or no size at all.

abundance: -; d_gene: TRBD2; j_gene: TRBJ2-7; v_gene: TRBV3-1/TRBV3-2; CDR3nt: TGTGCCAGCAGCCAAGATTCAGCGGGAGGCCGATTTACCTACGAGCAGTACTTC; CDR3aa: CASSQDSAGGRFTYEQYF
abundance: -; d_gene: -; j_gene: TRBJ1-6; v_gene: TRBV18; CDR3nt: TGTGCCAGCTCACCGCGGCCTGTTGGTTCACCCCTCCACTTT; CDR3aa: CASSPRPVGSPLHF
abundance: -; d_gene: TRBD1; j_gene: TRBJ2-1; v_gene: TRBV7-6; CDR3nt: TGTGCCAGCAGCTTACGGGACAGGGATCCCAACAATGAGCAGTTCTTC; CDR3aa: CASSLRDRDPNNEQFF
abundance: few; d_gene: TRBD1; j_gene: TRBJ2-5; v_gene: TRBV3-1/TRBV3-2; CDR3nt: TGTGCCAGCAGCCAAATGACAGGGGTTGAAGAGACCCAGTACTTC; CDR3aa: CASSQMTGVEETQYF
abundance: -; d_gene: TRBD2; j_gene: TRBJ2-2; v_gene: TRBV5-1; CDR3nt: TGCGCCAGCAGCGACATAGCGGGAGGGTCGAACACCGGGGAGCTGTTTTTT; CDR3aa: CASSDIAGGSNTGELFF
abundance: once; d_gene: TRBD2; j_gene: TRBJ2-1; v_gene: TRBV2; CDR3nt: TGTGCCAGCAGTGAAACGGGGCTAGCGGGAGTTGTTAGAAATGAGCAGTTCTTC; CDR3aa: CASSETGLAGVVRNEQFF
abundance: -; d_gene: -; j_gene: TRBJ1-1; v_gene: TRBV28; CDR3nt: TGTGCCAGCAACCGGGGGGCGGTCGATACTGAAGCTTTCTTT; CDR3aa: CASNRGAVDTEAFF
abundance: -; d_gene: -; j_gene: TRBJ1-4; v_gene: TRBV28; CDR3nt: TGTGCCAGCAGACCCACAGGGATAGAGGAAAAACTGTTTTTT; CDR3aa: CASRPTGIEEKLFF
abundance: -; d_gene: -; j_gene: TRBJ2-1; v_gene: TRBV18; CDR3nt: TGTGCCAGCTCACCACCGTCCGGGGTCAATGAGCAGTTCTTC; CDR3aa: CASSPPSGVNEQFF
abundance: -; d_gene: -; j_gene: TRBJ1-2; v_gene: TRBV27; CDR3nt: TGTGCCAGCAGTTTTGTAGCAGAGCCCATCTATGGCTACACCTTC; CDR3aa: CASSFVAEPIYGYTF
abundance: -; d_gene: TRBD2; j_gene: TRBJ2-7; v_gene: TRBV3-1/TRBV3-2; CDR3nt: TGTGCCAGCATGCTGGGCGGGAGCCACGAGCAGTACTTC; CDR3aa: CASMLGGSHEQYF
abundance: -; d_gene: -; j_gene: TRBJ1-5; v_gene: TRBV20-1; CDR3nt: TGCAGTGCTAGTCGCCAGGGTGATCAGCCCCAGCATTTT; CDR3aa: CSASRQGDQPQHF
abundance: -; d_gene: TRBD2; j_gene: TRBJ2-2; v_gene: TRBV3-1/TRBV3-2; CDR3nt: TGTGCCAGCATCCAGCGGGAGGGGGACACCGGGGAGCTGTTTTTT; CDR3aa: CASIQREGDTGELFF
abundance: -; d_gene: TRBD1; j_gene: TRBJ2-7; v_gene: TRBV5-3; CDR3nt: TGTGCCAGAAGCCATGAACCCTGGACAGGGAGCTCCTACGAGCAGTACTTC; CDR3aa: CARSHEPWTGSSYEQYF
abundance: -; d_gene: TRBD2; j_gene: TRBJ2-7; v_gene: TRBV7-9; CDR3nt: TGTGCCAGCAGCTTTGGCCTAGCGGGAGACGAGCAGTACTTC; CDR3aa: CASSFGLAGDEQYF
abundance: once; d_gene: TRBD1; j_gene: TRBJ1-2; v_gene: TRBV2; CDR3nt: TGTGCCAGCAGGGACCTGGGGCAGGGGGCGTATGGCTACACCTTC; CDR3aa: CASRDLGQGAYGYTF
abundance: -; d_gene: TRBD2; j_gene: TRBJ2-7; v_gene: TRBV18; CDR3nt: TGTGCCAGCTCACAAGGACTAGCGGGAGGCGAGCAGTACTTC; CDR3aa: CASSQGLAGGEQYF
abundance: -; d_gene: TRBD2; j_gene: TRBJ2-5; v_gene: TRBV4-2; CDR3nt: TGTGCCAGCAGCCGGCAACTAGCGGGAGAAGAGACCCAGTACTTC; CDR3aa: CASSRQLAGEETQYF
abundance: few; d_gene: -; j_gene: TRBJ1-4; v_gene: TRBV10-1; CDR3nt: TGCGCCAGCAGTGATTTGAAGCGCGGTACGGATGAAAAACTGTTTTTT; CDR3aa: CASSDLKRGTDEKLFF
abundance: few; d_gene: -; j_gene: TRBJ1-4; v_gene: TRBV28; CDR3nt: TGTGCCAGCAGTTTAGGGTTGGAGGGTGAGGGTGAAAAACTGTTTTTT; CDR3aa: CASSLGLEGEGEKLFF
abundance: -; d_gene: TRBD2; j_gene: TRBJ2-3; v_gene: TRBV14; CDR3nt: TGTGCCAGCAGCCCGGGGACTACCACGAGCACAGATACGCAGTATTTT; CDR3aa: CASSPGTTTSTDTQYF
abundance: -; d_gene: -; j_gene: TRBJ1-2; v_gene: TRBV28; CDR3nt: TGTGCCAGCACCGCCAATACAGGGTATGGCTACACCTTC; CDR3aa: CASTANTGYGYTF
abundance: -; d_gene: -; j_gene: TRBJ2-1; v_gene: TRBV9; CDR3nt: TGTGCCAGCAGCGTCTCCCGTCTCCCCGTCTACAATGAGCAGTTCTTC; CDR3aa: CASSVSRLPVYNEQFF
abundance: -; d_gene: TRBD2; j_gene: TRBJ2-1; v_gene: TRBV3-1/TRBV3-2; CDR3nt: TGTGCCAGCAGCCAATCTGCGGGAGGTTCCTACAATGAGCAGTTCTTC; CDR3aa: CASSQSAGGSYNEQFF
abundance: -; d_gene: TRBD2; j_gene: TRBJ2-5; v_gene: TRBV6-5; CDR3nt: TGTGCCAGCAGACCGACTAGCGGGAGTGAGACCCAGTACTTC; CDR3aa: CASRPTSGSETQYF
abundance: few; d_gene: TRBD2; j_gene: TRBJ2-2; v_gene: TRBV10-3; CDR3nt: TGTGCCATCAGTGACCCCCGACTAGCGGGAGGCCCAGACACCGGGGAGCTGTTTTTT; CDR3aa: CAISDPRLAGGPDTGELFF
abundance: few; d_gene: TRBD1; j_gene: TRBJ2-1; v_gene: TRBV7-2; CDR3nt: TGTGCCAGCAGCTACCGGGACAGGGGCGATGAGCAGTTCTTC; CDR3aa: CASSYRDRGDEQFF
abundance: -; d_gene: TRBD1; j_gene: TRBJ1-2; v_gene: TRBV25-1; CDR3nt: TGTGCCAGCAGTGTGCCGGGGACAGCCGGACGTAACTATGGCTACACCTTC; CDR3aa: CASSVPGTAGRNYGYTF
abundance: -; d_gene: TRBD2; j_gene: TRBJ2-7; v_gene: TRBV3-1/TRBV3-2; CDR3nt: TGTGCCAGCAGCCAAGATACCGGACTAGCGGGAGCTCTCGAGCAGTACTTC; CDR3aa: CASSQDTGLAGALEQYF
abundance: -; d_gene: -; j_gene: TRBJ2-5; v_gene: TRBV28; CDR3nt: TGTGCCAGCAGAGGGCCAGGGGCAGGGCAAGAGACCCAGTACTTC; CDR3aa: CASRGPGAGQETQYF
abundance: -; d_gene: -; j_gene: TRBJ2-1; v_gene: TRBV20-1; CDR3nt: TGCAGTGCTAACATGAACGATGAGCAGTTCTTC; CDR3aa: CSANMNDEQFF
abundance: -; d_gene: TRBD2; j_gene: TRBJ2-3; v_gene: TRBV28; CDR3nt: TGTGCCAGCTTTTCCGGGACTAGCGGGATTTCTTTC; CDR3aa: CASFSGTSGISF
abundance: -; d_gene: TRBD2; j_gene: TRBJ2-1; v_gene: TRBV7-2; CDR3nt: TGTGCCAGCAGCTTAGTAGGACTAGCGGGAGGGAACTACAATGAGCAGTTCTTC; CDR3aa: CASSLVGLAGGNYNEQFF
abundance: -; d_gene: -; j_gene: TRBJ2-2; v_gene: TRBV5-1; CDR3nt: TGCGCCAGCAGCTTTAGCGGCACCGGGGAGCTGTTTTTT; CDR3aa: CASSFSGTGELFF
abundance: -; d_gene: TRBD1; j_gene: TRBJ1-2; v_gene: TRBV28; CDR3nt: TGTGCCAGCAGCCCGGGACAGGGGGCTAACTATGGCTACACCTTC; CDR3aa: CASSPGQGANYGYTF